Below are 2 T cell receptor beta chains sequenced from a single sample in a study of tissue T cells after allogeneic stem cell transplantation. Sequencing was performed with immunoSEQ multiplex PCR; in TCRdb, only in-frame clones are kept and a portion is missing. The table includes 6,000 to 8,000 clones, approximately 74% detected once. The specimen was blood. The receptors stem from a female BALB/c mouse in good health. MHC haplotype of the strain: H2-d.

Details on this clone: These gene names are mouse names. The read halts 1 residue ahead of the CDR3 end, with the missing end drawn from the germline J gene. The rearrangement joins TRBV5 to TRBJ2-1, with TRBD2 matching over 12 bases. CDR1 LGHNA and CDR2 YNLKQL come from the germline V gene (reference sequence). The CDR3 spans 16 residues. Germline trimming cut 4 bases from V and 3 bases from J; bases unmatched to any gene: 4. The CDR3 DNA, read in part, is TGTGCCAGCAGCCCCGGACTGGGGGGGTTCTATGCTGAGCAGTTC. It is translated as CASSPGLGGFYAEQF. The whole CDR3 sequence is CASSPGLGGFYAEQFF.

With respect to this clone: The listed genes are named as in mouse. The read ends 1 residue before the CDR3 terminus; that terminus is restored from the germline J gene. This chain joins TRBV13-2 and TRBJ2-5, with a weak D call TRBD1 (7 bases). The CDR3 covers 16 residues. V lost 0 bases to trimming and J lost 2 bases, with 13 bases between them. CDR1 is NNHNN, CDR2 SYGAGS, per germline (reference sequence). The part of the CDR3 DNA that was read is TGTGCCAGCGGTGATGCAAGGGGGCGGGGCCAAGACACCCAGTAC. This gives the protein CASGDARGRGQDTQY. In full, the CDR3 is CASGDARGRGQDTQYF.